One sample yielded the 22 T cell receptor beta chains listed below, sequenced in a study of monozygotic twins with inflammatory bowel disease. TCRdb re-called the 5' RACE reads; one entry per CDR3 protein, DNA not given. The listing records some 100,000 distinct CDR3 sequences. The source material was blood. These receptors all stem from a human donor with ulcerative colitis or Crohn's disease, or a healthy co-twin of an affected twin (not recorded which).

J is TRBJ2-3 and V is TRBV4-2. Germline CDR1 reads LGHNA; CDR2 reads YNFKEQ. CDR3 length: 16 residues. This chain's CDR3 is CASSQVQLTSTDTQYF.

The V and J genes are TRBV5-1 and TRBJ2-1; the TRBD2 assignment by TCRdb is unverifiable without DNA. The CDR3 has 14 residues. Germline V gene lookup returns CDR1 SGHRS and CDR2 YFSETQ. The CDR3 loop is CASSASGAYNEQFF.

This sequence joins TRBV6-1 and TRBJ2-4; there is no DNA to check the TCRdb D call of TRBD1. Germline V lookup: CDR1 MNHNS, CDR2 SASEGT. The CDR3 loop spans 16 amino acids. The CDR3 protein is CASRPKGALAKNIQYF.

This chain uses TRBV5-1 with TRBJ2-7; TCRdb calls TRBD2, which cannot be checked without DNA. Germline CDR1 SGHRS, CDR2 YFSETQ. The CDR3 totals 14 residues. CDR3 loop: CASSKTSGSNEQYF. Full variable domain (missing parts from reference TRBV5-1 and TRBJ2-7): KAGVTQTPRYLIKTRGQQVTLSCSPISGHRSVSWYQQTPGQGLQFLFEYFSETQRNKGNFPGRFSGRQFSNSRSEMNVSTLELGDSALYLCASSKTSGSNEQYFGPGTRLTVT.

J is TRBJ1-4 and V is TRBV12-3 or TRBV12-4. The CDR3 has 14 amino acids. The CDR3: CASSLPAINEKLFF.

The rearrangement links TRBV7-2 to TRBJ1-1; TCRdb's D call, TRBD1, is unchecked because there is no DNA. This CDR3 comprises 13 residues. Germline V CDR1 and CDR2: SGHTA, FQGNSA. CDR3 residues: CASSLVDRVGAFF.

The rearrangement uses TRBV5-1 and TRBJ1-6; TCRdb's D call, TRBD1, is unchecked because there is no DNA. Germline loops: CDR1 SGHRS, CDR2 YFSETQ. There are 15 residues in the CDR3. The CDR3 is CASSLEGGSNSPLHF.

CDR3: CAWSVRETQYF. The chain employs TRBV30 and TRBJ2-5. Germline assignment: CDR1 GTSNPN and CDR2 SVGIG (reference sequence). The CDR3 runs 11 residues.

This chain joins TRBV12-3 or TRBV12-4 and TRBJ1-6; TCRdb selects TRBD1, and the lack of DNA leaves this call unchecked. This CDR3 contains 16 residues. This CDR3 is CASSFGWDREGSPLHF.

This rearrangement joins TRBV5-1 to TRBJ2-2. The CDR3 has 14 amino acids. The V gene's germline CDR1 is SGHRS and CDR2 YFSETQ. The CDR3 region is CASSLGQNTGELFF. Complete variable domain (other parts from reference TRBV5-1 and TRBJ2-2): KAGVTQTPRYLIKTRGQQVTLSCSPISGHRSVSWYQQTPGQGLQFLFEYFSETQRNKGNFPGRFSGRQFSNSRSEMNVSTLELGDSALYLCASSLGQNTGELFFGEGSRLTVL.

The chain has TRBV6-1 and TRBJ2-1; TCRdb's D call, TRBD2, is unchecked because there is no DNA. The V gene's germline CDR1 is MNHNS and CDR2 SASEGT. The CDR3 sequence is 14 residues long. CDR3 protein: CASSLAGEFNEQFF.

The chain is built from TRBV24-1 and TRBJ2-5; as DNA is missing, the TRBD2 call by TCRdb cannot be tested. The CDR3 is made up of 19 amino acids. The germline V gene encodes CDR1 KGHDR and CDR2 SFDVKD. This CDR3 reads CATSDLTPSTVEGTETQYF.

The chain has TRBV7-8 and TRBJ2-7. The CDR3 consists of 13 residues. CDR1 and CDR2 from the germline V gene are SGHVS and FQNEAQ. The CDR3 reads CASSLDGPYEQYF.

The gene calls are TRBV7-8 and TRBJ2-7. CDR3 size: 14 residues. Germline CDR1 SGHVS, CDR2 FQNEAQ. The CDR3 protein is CASSLGLPVNEQYF. Combining the CDR3 with reference TRBV7-8 and TRBJ2-7 gives the whole variable domain GAGVSQSPRYKVAKRGQDVALRCDPISGHVSLFWYQQALGQGPEFLTYFQNEAQLDKSGLPSDRFFAERPEGSVSTLKIQRTQQEDSAVYLCASSLGLPVNEQYFGPGTRLTVT.

V is TRBV7-9 and J is TRBJ2-2; with no DNA, the TCRdb D assignment of TRBD2 cannot be verified. Germline V gene sequence: CDR1 SEHNR, CDR2 FQNEAQ (reference sequence). The CDR3 runs to 17 residues. CDR3 loop: CASSLSAGLDGTGELFF.

This rearrangement joins TRBV18 to TRBJ2-2. CDR3 length equals 15 residues. The germline gives CDR1 KGHSH, CDR2 LQKENI. Here the CDR3 reads CASSPSILNTGELFF.

The V call is TRBV4-1, the J call TRBJ2-1; TCRdb returns TRBD2, unconfirmable since there is no DNA. The germline V gene has CDR1 MGHRA and CDR2 YSYEKL. This CDR3 has 15 residues. CDR3 loop: CASSQGLATDNEQFF.

This chain joins TRBV12-3 or TRBV12-4 and TRBJ2-7; TCRdb proposes TRBD2, but this gene call is untestable without DNA. The CDR3 sequence is 15 residues long. CDR3 residues: CASSLGASGRYEQYF.

The chain couples TRBV6-2 or TRBV6-3 to TRBJ2-1; with no DNA, the TCRdb D assignment of TRBD2 cannot be verified. The CDR3 is 12 amino acids. The V gene's germline CDR1 is MNHEY and CDR2 SVGEGT. CDR3: CASSPREYEQFF.

The rearrangement links TRBV7-2 to TRBJ1-1; TCRdb outputs TRBD1, but without DNA this stays unchecked. The CDR3 sequence is 17 residues long. The germline CDR1 and CDR2 sequences are SGHTA and FQGNSA. CDR3 sequence: CASSLWRDPGQNTEAFF.

The CDR3 here is CASSVRQGAHIGELFF. The genes are TRBV7-8 and TRBJ2-2; TCRdb reports TRBD1, a call that lacks DNA to check it against. Germline V gives CDR1 SGHVS, CDR2 FQNEAQ. The CDR3 runs to 16 residues.

This chain links TRBV4-1 with TRBJ1-5. The CDR3 contains 14 residues. Germline assignment: CDR1 MGHRA and CDR2 YSYEKL. This chain's CDR3 is CASSQVQINQPQHF.